The sequence of this T cell receptor beta chain was determined in a study of cytomegalovirus exposure and HLA in healthy donors. General observations from the study: Most of the CMV-associated TCR beta chains (in a later analysis) appeared to be HLA-restricted.

PCR involved 60 Vbeta and 13 Jbeta primers. Produced via immunoSEQ multiplex PCR; TCRdb's table is partial and in-frame only. The sample shows 130,000 to 150,000 clones, 70% to 80% of them seen only once. The CDR3 has 15 residues. Between the trimmed V and J ends, which lost 0 bases and 0 bases, there was a span of 9 bases. Germline V gene data show CDR1 as LGHNA and CDR2 as YSLEER. With regard to this clone: The antigen remains unidentified.

Source material: PBMCs. The chain employs TRBV4-3 and TRBJ2-7; D uncertain. The sequence was obtained from a woman between 18 and 29 years old in good health and CMV-seropositive. The CDR3 DNA follows: TGCGCCAGCAGCCAAGATAACGGGTTCTCCTACGAGCAGTACTTC. Amino acid sequence: CASSQDNGFSYEQYF.